This T cell receptor (beta chain) was captured by sequencing in a study of blood T cell repertoires in COVID-19. For the study at large: T cells, B-cell-depleted T cells, or PBMCs provided the cDNA or gDNA that served as material.

The CDR3 runs 12 residues. Trimming left V 0 bases short and J 8 bases short, with 7 bases between. Germline V lookup: CDR1 SGHVS, CDR2 FNYEAQ. Produced via immunoSEQ multiplex PCR; TCRdb's table is partial and in-frame only. The data show around 200,000 clones, with about 83% seen just once and around 8.7% held by the top ten. The sequenced sample consisted of peripheral blood. This receptor was taken from a woman aged 45-65 years with acute or convalescent COVID-19. This chain connects TRBV7-6 to TRBJ1-1; D call uncertain. Written as DNA, the CDR3 is TGTGCCAGCAGCTTAGCGGGAGCGGAAGCTTTCTTT. Translating gives CASSLAGAEAFF.